The 30 T cell receptor beta chains reported below all come from one sample, sequenced in a study of blood T cell repertoires in COVID-19. Measured with immunoSEQ multiplex PCR; TCRdb has only the in-frame clones, and not every one. The data show 140,000 to 150,000 clones, about 89% seen once. What was sequenced was PBMCs or T cells enriched from blood (not recorded which). These receptors were taken from a man in his 60s who had recovered from COVID-19.

The chain is built from TRBV27 and TRBJ2-7; 9 nucleotides agree with TRBD2. CDR3 length equals 15 residues. The ends lost 6 bases at V and 4 bases at J; junction bases unmatched: 10. Germline V gene sequence: CDR1 MNHEY, CDR2 SMNVEV (reference sequence). CDR3 region: CASRALAGELYEQYF. The CDR3, as DNA: TGTGCCAGCAGGGCCTTAGCGGGGGAGCTGTACGAGCAGTACTTC.

The chain combines TRBV28 with TRBJ1-2; no firm D call. The germline gives CDR1 MDHEN, CDR2 SYDVKM. The V gene lost 3 bases and the J gene lost 4 bases, with 18 bases spanning the gap. This CDR3 has 16 residues. CDR3 coding DNA: TGTGCCAGCAGTTTCGCCGGGGTTAGCTACGGCTATGGCTACACCTTC. Amino acid sequence: CASSFAGVSYGYGYTF.

This clone has a single count. The chain has TRBV28 and TRBJ1-2, with TRBD1 matching 11 bases. With V trimmed by 5 bases and J by 3 bases, 5 bases remained unmatched. The germline V gene encodes CDR1 MDHEN and CDR2 SYDVKM. The length of the CDR3 is 15 residues. In DNA form, the CDR3 reads TGTGCCAGCAGTCCCGGGGACAGGGGGTACTATGGCTACACCTTC. Translating gives CASSPGDRGYYGYTF.

The chain recombines TRBV18 with TRBJ2-7, with D possibly TRBD1 on 5 matching bases. Trimming removed 4 bases at V and 4 bases at J, with 5 bases between. The CDR3 has 11 residues. Germline V gives CDR1 KGHSH, CDR2 LQKENI. The CDR3 region is CASSQGYEQYF. CDR3 DNA sequence: TGTGCCAGCTCACAGGGGTACGAGCAGTACTTC.

The V call is TRBV19, the J call TRBJ1-4; D remains unclear. This CDR3 has 14 amino acids. Germline V gene lookup returns CDR1 LNHDA and CDR2 SQIVND (reference sequence). Trimming cost V 6 bases and J 8 bases, with 16 bases left between them. CDR3 region: CASRPASRNEKLFF. In DNA, the CDR3 is TGTGCCAGTAGGCCGGCCTCTAGAAACGAAAAACTGTTTTTT.

The rearrangement uses TRBV7-9 and TRBJ1-5; D possibly corresponds to TRBD1 (5 bases). The V end was cut by 2 bases, the J end by 7 bases, with 9 bases between. The CDR3 contains 13 residues. CDR1 is SEHNR, CDR2 FQNEAQ, per germline (reference sequence). The CDR3 DNA follows: TGTGCCAGCAGCTTACAGGGTGAACAGCCCCAGCATTTT. Translating it yields CASSLQGEQPQHF.

This CDR3 reads CASSSRGTEAFF. As DNA, the CDR3 is TGTGCCAGCAGCTCCAGGGGTACTGAAGCTTTCTTT. The chain uses TRBV7-3 and TRBJ1-1, with TRBD1 as a possible D gene (6 bases). Germline V gene data show CDR1 as SGHTA and CDR2 as FQGTGA. The CDR3 is 12 amino acids. The V gene lost 4 bases and the J gene lost 5 bases, with 8 bases spanning the gap.

J is TRBJ1-1 and V is TRBV14, with D perhaps matching TRBD1 (5 bases). The CDR3 is 15 residues long. Germline V gene lookup returns CDR1 SGHDN and CDR2 FVKESK. V was shortened by 4 bases and J by 2 bases, with 14 bases between the two germline ends. For the CDR3, the DNA is TGTGCCAGCAGCCGTGACATTGGACACAACACTGAAGCTTTCTTT. Its translation: CASSRDIGHNTEAFF.

The rearrangement uses TRBV7-8 and TRBJ2-2, with D possibly being TRBD2 (6 bases). With 5 bases removed from V and 6 bases from J, the gap between germline ends came to 13 bases. Germline V CDR1 and CDR2: SGHVS, FQNEAQ. The CDR3 sequence is 14 residues long. The CDR3 sequence is CASSTLEGAGELFF. As DNA, the CDR3 is TGTGCCAGCAGCACATTGGAGGGAGCCGGGGAGCTGTTTTTT.

The chain carries TRBV5-6 and TRBJ1-2, with 10 bases that match TRBD1. From germline, CDR1 is SGHDT and CDR2 YYEEEE. CDR3 length: 16 amino acids. The ends lost 0 bases at V and 1 base at J; junction bases unmatched: 3. The CDR3: CASSLVDRGSNYGYTF. As DNA, the CDR3 is TGTGCCAGCAGCTTGGTGGACAGGGGGAGTAACTATGGCTACACCTTC. Full variable domain (rest looked up from reference TRBV5-6 and TRBJ1-2): DAGVTQSPTHLIKTRGQQVTLRCSPKSGHDTVSWYQQALGQGPQFIFQYYEEEERQRGNFPDRFSGHQFPNYSSELNVNALLLGDSALYLCASSLVDRGSNYGYTFGSGTRLTVV.

This rearrangement joins TRBV3-1 (or the pseudogene TRBV3-2) to TRBJ2-7; 8 positions agree with TRBD1. Germline V CDR1 and CDR2: LGHDT, YNNKEL (reference sequence). There are 15 residues in the CDR3. Germline trimming cut 3 bases from V and 4 bases from J; bases unmatched to any gene: 8. The CDR3 region has the DNA TGTGCCAGCAGCCATCTTCCGGGACAGGAATACGAGCAGTACTTC. Its translation is CASSHLPGQEYEQYF.

This clone was recorded a few times. The chain recombines TRBV19 with TRBJ2-7; 7 positions match TRBD1. Germline loops: CDR1 LNHDA, CDR2 SQIVND (reference sequence). V dropped 3 bases and J dropped 5; count of bases not matched to a gene: 10. The CDR3 extends over 15 amino acids. CDR3 coding DNA: TGTGCCAGTAGTATCGGTAGTGGGCAGGGGGACGAGCAGTACTTC. It codes for CASSIGSGQGDEQYF.

The chain carries TRBV6-6 and TRBJ2-3; D ambiguous. Germline V CDR1 and CDR2: MNHNY, SVGAGI (reference sequence). V gave up 0 bases and J gave up 3 bases, with 7 bases separating them. The CDR3 spans 14 residues. CDR3 coding DNA: TGTGCCAGCAGTTACTCGACTTCTACAGATACGCAGTATTTT. This codes for CASSYSTSTDTQYF.

The chain carries TRBV11-2 and TRBJ1-6; 8 positions agree with TRBD1. With 5 bases clipped from V and 10 bases from J, the junction kept 16 bases outside the gene matches. CDR1 and CDR2 (germline): SGHAT, FQNNGV. The CDR3 contains 17 residues. CDR3 nucleotides: TGTGCCAGCAGCCCCCGTCGGCAGGGGGCTTCAAGCTCACCCCTCCACTTT. It codes for CASSPRRQGASSSPLHF.

V gene TRBV28 combines with J gene TRBJ2-7, with a weak D call TRBD2 (5 bases). The CDR3 runs 13 residues. V was shortened by 6 bases and J by 3 bases, with 12 bases between the two germline ends. The germline CDR1 and CDR2 sequences are MDHEN and SYDVKM. The CDR3 DNA sequence: TGTGCCAGCAGCGGTGGCACTAGCTACGAGCAGTACTTC. It is translated as CASSGGTSYEQYF.

This clone has only one observation. The chain links TRBV5-1 to TRBJ1-1; a possible D gene is TRBD1 (6 bases). The CDR3 is made up of 17 amino acids. The V end was cut by 2 bases, the J end by 4 bases, with 21 bases between. Germline V gene lookup returns CDR1 SGHRS and CDR2 YFSETQ. The CDR3 DNA reads TGCGCCAGCAGCTTAAATACAGGGAATAATCCGATCACTGAAGCTTTCTTT. Its translation: CASSLNTGNNPITEAFF.

This sequence joins TRBV5-1 and TRBJ2-7; 7 bases are shared with TRBD1. The CDR3 is 17 amino acids. Germline CDR1 SGHRS, CDR2 YFSETQ. V was pared by 0 bases and J by 1 base, with 10 bases of the junction left unmatched. Here the CDR3 DNA reads TGCGCCAGCAGCTTGGGGGGATTACGACAGGGATCCTACGAGCAGTACTTC. This encodes CASSLGGLRQGSYEQYF. Full variable domain (rest looked up from reference TRBV5-1 and TRBJ2-7): KAGVTQTPRYLIKTRGQQVTLSCSPISGHRSVSWYQQTPGQGLQFLFEYFSETQRNKGNFPGRFSGRQFSNSRSEMNVSTLELGDSALYLCASSLGGLRQGSYEQYFGPGTRLTVT.

J is TRBJ1-2 and V is TRBV10-2, with D tentatively TRBD1 (6 bases). The CDR3 sequence is 13 residues long. The germline V gene encodes CDR1 WSHSY and CDR2 SAAADI. Trimming shortened V by 8 bases and J by 2 bases, and 12 bases separated the two germline ends. The CDR3 DNA reads TGCGCCAGCGCGACAGGATCAAACTATGGCTACACCTTC. It encodes CASATGSNYGYTF.

The chain couples TRBV6-1 to TRBJ1-6; D ambiguous. The CDR3 loop spans 16 amino acids. The V gene lost 2 bases and the J gene lost 0 bases, with 8 bases spanning the gap. In germline, CDR1 is MNHNS, CDR2 SASEGT. The CDR3 DNA is TGTGCCAGCAGTGAATTAGAGAGCTCCTATAATTCACCCCTCCACTTT. It yields the protein CASSELESSYNSPLHF.

The genes are TRBV7-2 and TRBJ2-1, with TRBD1 identical over 11 bases. Trimming removed 5 bases from V and 6 bases from J; junction bases left unmatched: 6. Per the germline V gene, CDR1 is SGHTA and CDR2 is FQGNSA. The CDR3 is made up of 15 amino acids. In DNA, the CDR3 is TGTGCCAGCAGCACCGGACAGGGGGCGCGCAATGAGCAGTTCTTC. Translating gives CASSTGQGARNEQFF.

The V gene is TRBV3-1 (or the pseudogene TRBV3-2), the J gene TRBJ2-2; 7 nucleotides agree with TRBD1. In germline, CDR1 is LGHDT, CDR2 YNNKEL (reference sequence). The CDR3 sequence is 16 residues long. V dropped 3 bases and J dropped 4; count of bases not matched to a gene: 8. CDR3 sequence (DNA): TGTGCCAGCAGCCAGAGGACAGGACGTGGCACCGGGGAGCTGTTTTTT. This encodes CASSQRTGRGTGELFF.

The genes are TRBV18 and TRBJ2-7, with 7 bases fitting TRBD1. The CDR3 is 14 residues long. Trimming took 3 bases from V and 2 from J; bases not matched to a gene: 4. Germline V CDR1 and CDR2: KGHSH, LQKENI. CDR3 loop: CASSPKTGTYEQYF. Here the CDR3 DNA reads TGTGCCAGCTCACCGAAGACAGGGACCTACGAGCAGTACTTC.

V usage is TRBV7-8 and J usage is TRBJ2-2, with 7 bases that match TRBD1. Germline V CDR1 and CDR2: SGHVS, FQNEAQ. V shed 2 bases and J 5 bases; nucleotides not matched to a gene: 5. The CDR3 runs to 15 residues. This CDR3 reads CASSLRGGETGELFF. CDR3 coding DNA: TGTGCCAGCAGCTTAAGAGGGGGCGAGACCGGGGAGCTGTTTTTT.

The chain carries TRBV3-1 (or the pseudogene TRBV3-2) and TRBJ1-6, with a possible D match to TRBD1 (5 bases). V lost 1 base and J 7 bases, leaving 11 bases between the germline ends. The CDR3 extends over 15 amino acids. Looked up from germline, CDR1 is LGHDT and CDR2 is YNNKEL (reference sequence). Here the CDR3 reads CASSQADMTNSPLHF. The CDR3 coding sequence is TGTGCCAGCAGCCAAGCGGACATGACAAATTCACCCCTCCACTTT.

This chain links TRBV3-1 (or the pseudogene TRBV3-2) with TRBJ2-1; 7 bases fit TRBD2. Trimming removed 4 bases from V and 8 bases from J; junction bases left unmatched: 2. CDR3 size: 12 residues. Germline assignment: CDR1 LGHDT and CDR2 YNNKEL (reference sequence). The CDR3 loop is CASSPAGDEQFF. CDR3 in DNA: TGTGCCAGCAGCCCGGCGGGGGATGAGCAGTTCTTC.

This clone has just one count. This chain links TRBV7-7 with TRBJ2-3; 9 bases fit TRBD2. Germline V CDR1 and CDR2: SSHAT, FNYEAQ (reference sequence). V was clipped by 1 base and J by 4 bases; unmatched bases: 3. The CDR3 runs 15 residues. The CDR3 loop is CASSLGGGAADTQYF. The CDR3, as DNA: TGTGCCAGCAGCTTAGGCGGGGGGGCCGCAGATACGCAGTATTTT.

V usage is TRBV5-8 and J usage is TRBJ2-1; maybe TRBD2 (6 bases). The CDR3 length is 13 residues. Germline loops: CDR1 SGHTS, CDR2 YDEGEE. V dropped 7 bases and J dropped 3 bases, with 11 bases sitting between them. The CDR3 nucleotides are TGTGCCAGCGGGAGGACCCTCTACAATGAGCAGTTCTTC. Protein: CASGRTLYNEQFF. Complete variable domain (other parts from reference TRBV5-8 and TRBJ2-1): EAGVTQSPTHLIKTRGQQATLRCSPISGHTSVYWYQQALGLGLQFLLWYDEGEERNRGNFPPRFSGRQFPNYSSELNVNALELEDSALYLCASGRTLYNEQFFGPGTRLTVL.

The chain links TRBV2 to TRBJ2-3; D not certain. This CDR3 has 12 residues. V lost 6 bases and J lost 7, with 11 bases in between. Germline assignment: CDR1 SNHLY and CDR2 FYNNEI. The CDR3 sequence: CASSLGEHTQYF. The CDR3 nucleotides read TGTGCCAGCAGCCTCGGAGAACATACGCAGTATTTT.

This rearrangement joins TRBV7-3 to TRBJ2-1, with 11 bases identical to TRBD2. The trim removed 5 bases at V and 3 bases at J, leaving 9 bases unmatched. The CDR3 is 17 residues long. Germline lookup yields CDR1 SGHTA and CDR2 FQGTGA. CDR3 in amino acids: CASSPPGLADDYNEQFF. CDR3 nucleotides: TGTGCCAGCAGCCCACCGGGACTAGCGGACGACTACAATGAGCAGTTCTTC.

The chain couples TRBV28 to TRBJ2-7; tentatively, D is TRBD1 (6 bases). V was cut by 8 bases and J by 4 bases, with 12 bases left in between. Germline CDR1 and CDR2: MDHEN and SYDVKM. The CDR3 runs to 12 residues. The DNA of the CDR3 is TGTGCCAGCGGGGACAAACGATACGAGCAGTACTTC. This codes for CASGDKRYEQYF.